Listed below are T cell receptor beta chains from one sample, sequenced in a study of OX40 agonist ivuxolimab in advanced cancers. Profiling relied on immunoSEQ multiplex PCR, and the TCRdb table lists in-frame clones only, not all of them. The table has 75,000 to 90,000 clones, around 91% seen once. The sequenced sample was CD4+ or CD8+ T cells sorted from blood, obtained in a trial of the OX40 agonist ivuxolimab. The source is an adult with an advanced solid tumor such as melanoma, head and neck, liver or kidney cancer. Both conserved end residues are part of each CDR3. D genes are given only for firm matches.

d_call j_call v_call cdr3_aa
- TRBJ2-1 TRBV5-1 CASGTDRSIGQFF
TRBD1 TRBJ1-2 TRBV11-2 CASSYRQGGGGYTF
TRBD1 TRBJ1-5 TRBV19 CASKGILDRGFGWDQPQHF
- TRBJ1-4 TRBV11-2 CASSRGPDEKLFF
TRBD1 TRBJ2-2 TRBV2 CASTGRGQGGELFF
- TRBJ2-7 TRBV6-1 CASSGPTLFYEQYF
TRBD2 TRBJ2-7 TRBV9 CASSVGGAGLGPYEQYF
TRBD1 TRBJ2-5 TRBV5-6 CASSLRTGDRKTQYF
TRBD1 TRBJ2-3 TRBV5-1 CASSAEPTGGRTDTQYF
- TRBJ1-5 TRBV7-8 CASSLGPRPQHF
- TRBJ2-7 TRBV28 CASSIGSRLGEQYF
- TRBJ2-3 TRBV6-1 CASSGRDASTDTQYF
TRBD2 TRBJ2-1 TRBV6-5 CASKPAGGPDEQFF
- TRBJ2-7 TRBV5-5 CASSPTTGSSYEQYF
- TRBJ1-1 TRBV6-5 CASSGWQDLNTEAFF
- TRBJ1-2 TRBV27 CASSLNGVNLNYGYTF
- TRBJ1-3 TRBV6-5 CASSYKQFSGNTIYF
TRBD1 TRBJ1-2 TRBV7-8 CASSLSQTGNYGYTF
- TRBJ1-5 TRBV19 CASSIRRGPSNQPQHF
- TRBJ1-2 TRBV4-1 CASSRGGSGQNYGYTF
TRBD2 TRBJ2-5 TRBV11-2 CASRRPSGGETQYF
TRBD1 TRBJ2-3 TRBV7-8 CASSFRTGASATDTQYF
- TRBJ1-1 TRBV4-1 CASSHQGRGANTEAFF
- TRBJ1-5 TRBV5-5 CASSLVWSNQPQHF
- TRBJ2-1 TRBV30 CAWGQGSYNEQFF
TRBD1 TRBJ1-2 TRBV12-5 CASGPGQKGYTF
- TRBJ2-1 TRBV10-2 CASSESTLGNEQFF
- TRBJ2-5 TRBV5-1 CASSLAQGDGETQYF
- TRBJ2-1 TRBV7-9 CASSLVGALSYNEQFF
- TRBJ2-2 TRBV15 CATSRFPDGAAGELFF
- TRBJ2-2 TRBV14 CASSQWTVNTGELFF
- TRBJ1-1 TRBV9 CASRMHSEAFF
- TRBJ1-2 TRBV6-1 CASSEVSGEGYTF
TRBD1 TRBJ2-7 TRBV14 CASSLRDSDDEQYF
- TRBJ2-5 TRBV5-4 CASSQARETQYF
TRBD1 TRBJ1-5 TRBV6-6 CASIGGQGRQPQHF
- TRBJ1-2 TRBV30 CAWSLGGANYGYTF
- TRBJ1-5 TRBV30 CAWSVSNQPQHF
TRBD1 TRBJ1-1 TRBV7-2 CASSFRDRLYTEAFF
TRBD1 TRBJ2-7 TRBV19 CASSIRPAPGQGFTFEQYF
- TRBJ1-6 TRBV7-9 CASSAIKGHGGGDSPLHF
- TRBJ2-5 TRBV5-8 CASRYIFGQQETQYF
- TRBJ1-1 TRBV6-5 CASSIMGGNTEAFF
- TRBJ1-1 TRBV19 CASSILGPVNTEAFF
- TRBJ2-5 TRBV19 CASSIEFWEETQYF
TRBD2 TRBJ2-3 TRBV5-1 CASSLQAGGQYTDTQYF